A single sample is the source of the 32 T cell receptor beta chains below, sequenced in a study of control samples from healthy donors and cancer patients. Here immunoSEQ multiplex PCR was the method, and the copy in TCRdb shows in-frame clones only, minus some. The sample gives 100,000 to 150,000 clones, 92% of which show up once; less than 6% is in the top ten. Sequenced: blood. The receptors derive from a man younger than 35 in good health.

Only a few counts were recorded for this clone. The chain uses TRBV6-5 and TRBJ1-3; 7 bases align to TRBD1. The CDR3 totals 15 residues. V dropped 10 bases and J dropped 0; count of bases not matched to a gene: 9. The germline gives CDR1 MNHEY, CDR2 SVGAGI. CDR3 DNA sequence: TGTGCCACCCAAGGCGGGACAGACTCTGGAAACACCATATATTTT. Protein sequence: CATQGGTDSGNTIYF.

J is TRBJ2-7 and V is TRBV6-5; D is possibly TRBD1 (6 bases). The length of the CDR3 is 15 residues. The V end was cut by 6 bases, the J end by 0 bases, with 15 bases between. Germline V gene data show CDR1 as MNHEY and CDR2 as SVGAGI. CDR3 in amino acids: CASRVDRFYSYEQYF. The CDR3 DNA is TGTGCCAGCAGGGTCGACAGGTTCTACTCCTACGAGCAGTACTTC.

The rearrangement uses TRBV7-2 and TRBJ1-2; no firm D call. V lost 2 bases and J 5 bases, leaving 6 bases between the germline ends. Germline V gene data show CDR1 as SGHTA and CDR2 as FQGNSA. The CDR3 extends over 12 amino acids. CDR3: CASSLFGYGYTF. DNA of the CDR3: TGTGCCAGCAGCTTATTCGGATATGGCTACACCTTC.

V gene TRBV9 combines with J gene TRBJ1-1; 7 nucleotides align to TRBD1. Germline V gives CDR1 SGDLS, CDR2 YYNGEE. The J segment lost 1 base and the V segment lost 3 bases, leaving 3 bases of the junction unmatched. This CDR3 is built from 14 residues. For the CDR3, the DNA is TGTGCCAGCAGCGGACAGGGTGGGAACACTGAAGCTTTCTTT. Its protein product is CASSGQGGNTEAFF.

This clone was recorded only once. The chain carries TRBV5-1 and TRBJ2-5; 11 bases map to TRBD2. After removal of 1 base from V and 4 bases from J, the junction contained 0 bases not matched to a gene. The CDR3 length is 14 residues. CDR1 SGHRS and CDR2 YFSETQ come from the germline V gene. The CDR3 DNA is TGCGCCAGCAGCTTGACTAGCGGGGGAGAGACCCAGTACTTC. Protein product: CASSLTSGGETQYF.

This chain links TRBV24-1 with TRBJ1-1; D not resolved. V dropped 2 bases and J dropped 1 base, with 4 bases sitting between them. The CDR3 runs 13 residues. Germline lookup yields CDR1 KGHDR and CDR2 SFDVKD. This CDR3 is CATSDSKNTEAFF. The CDR3 DNA reads as TGTGCCACCAGTGATTCAAAGAACACTGAAGCTTTCTTT.

This clone was found a few times. The chain couples TRBV7-6 to TRBJ2-1; 9 bases line up with TRBD2. In germline, CDR1 is SGHVS, CDR2 FNYEAQ. There are 17 residues in the CDR3. The trim removed 1 base at V and 1 base at J, leaving 5 bases unmatched. The CDR3 spells CASSLGSSGESYNEQFF. In DNA, the CDR3 is TGTGCCAGCAGCTTAGGATCTAGCGGGGAGTCCTACAATGAGCAGTTCTTC.

V usage is TRBV9 and J usage is TRBJ2-3, with a tentative D call TRBD2 (6 bases). Germline CDR1 is SGDLS and CDR2 is YYNGEE. V was shortened by 0 bases and J by 5 bases, with 16 bases between the two germline ends. CDR3 length equals 16 residues. The CDR3 here is CASSVGSPGSGDTQYF. The CDR3 DNA reads as TGTGCCAGCAGCGTAGGGAGCCCCGGGAGTGGAGATACGCAGTATTTT.

The chain combines TRBV19 with TRBJ1-2, with 9 bases lining up with TRBD1. The CDR3 consists of 15 residues. Germline lookup yields CDR1 LNHDA and CDR2 SQIVND (reference sequence). With 6 bases clipped from V and 7 bases from J, the junction kept 12 bases outside the gene matches. DNA of the CDR3: TGTGCCAGTAGCCCCAGAAGGGACAGGGCAGGTGGCTACACCTTC. Translating gives CASSPRRDRAGGYTF.

Here the CDR3 DNA reads TGTGCCAGCAGTTACGGCCTAGATTCCTACAATGAGCAGTTCTTC. This sequence encodes CASSYGLDSYNEQFF. The chain has TRBV6-5 and TRBJ2-1; D unresolved. This CDR3 comprises 15 residues. V lost 2 bases and J lost 1, with 9 bases in between. Germline V gene lookup returns CDR1 MNHEY and CDR2 SVGAGI.

This chain joins TRBV30 and TRBJ2-5; D uncertain. The V and J ends lost 3 bases and 0 bases respectively, with 20 bases between them. The CDR3 runs 17 residues. Germline V gene sequence: CDR1 GTSNPN, CDR2 SVGIG (reference sequence). CDR3 sequence (DNA): TGTGCCTGGAGGGGGAATCGTGACTGGAGAGACCAAGAGACCCAGTACTTC. It encodes CAWRGNRDWRDQETQYF.

The gene calls are TRBV25-1 and TRBJ1-4; D is possibly TRBD1 (6 bases). Trimming removed 4 bases from V and 5 bases from J, with 14 bases in between. From germline, CDR1 is MGHDK and CDR2 SYGVNS. The CDR3 has 15 residues. The CDR3 sequence is CASSAIQGRNEKLFF. DNA for the CDR3: TGTGCCAGCAGTGCGATACAGGGACGAAATGAAAAACTGTTTTTT.

The chain joins TRBV18 to TRBJ1-1; the match to TRBD1 covers 8 bases. The CDR3 contains 16 residues. V trimming: 10 bases; J trimming: 1 base; junction bases outside the gene matches: 14. Germline CDR1 is KGHSH and CDR2 is LQKENI. The CDR3 coding sequence is TGTGCCAACCCAAAGCAGGGGGCAAGCGGGAACACTGAAGCTTTCTTT. Its translation is CANPKQGASGNTEAFF. Full variable domain (remainder filled in from reference TRBV18 and TRBJ1-1): NAGVMQNPRHLVRRRGQEARLRCSPMKGHSHVYWYRQLPEEGLKFMVYLQKENIIDESGMPKERFSAEFPKEGPSILRIQQVVRGDSAAYFCANPKQGASGNTEAFFGQGTRLTVV.

This clone has a single count. The chain has TRBV6-6 and TRBJ2-7, with 8 positions matching TRBD1. The junction had 1 base not matched to a gene; V was cut back by 6 bases and J by 3 bases. The CDR3 length is 12 residues. Germline CDR1 MNHNY, CDR2 SVGAGI (reference sequence). CDR3 in DNA: TGTGCCAGCAGAACAGGGGGCTACGAGCAGTACTTC. Its translation is CASRTGGYEQYF.

The chain couples TRBV10-3 to TRBJ1-4, with D possibly matching TRBD1 (6 bases). CDR3 size: 17 residues. Germline loops: CDR1 ENHRY, CDR2 SYGVKD. V shed 4 bases and J shed 4 bases, with 19 bases lying between them. For the CDR3, the DNA is TGTGCCATCAGTGCCGGGGGGCGCGGAAGTGGTAATGAAAAACTGTTTTTT. This codes for CAISAGGRGSGNEKLFF.

The rearrangement uses TRBV6-5 and TRBJ2-7; 11 positions match TRBD2. Germline trimming cut 5 bases from V and 4 bases from J; bases unmatched to any gene: 4. CDR3 length equals 14 residues. CDR1 is MNHEY, CDR2 SVGAGI, per germline. For the CDR3, the DNA is TGTGCCAGCAGTCGACTAGCGGGGACTTACGAGCAGTACTTC. Protein sequence: CASSRLAGTYEQYF.

The chain recombines TRBV9 with TRBJ2-1, with 9 bases identical to TRBD1. Germline loops: CDR1 SGDLS, CDR2 YYNGEE. CDR3 length equals 23 residues. Trimming removed 2 bases from V and 0 bases from J; junction bases left unmatched: 24. The CDR3 loop reads CASSVASRYRDRADRSSYNEQFF. In DNA form, the CDR3 reads TGTGCCAGCAGCGTCGCCTCTAGATACCGGGACAGGGCAGACAGAAGCTCCTACAATGAGCAGTTCTTC.

This clone was detected only once. V and J are TRBV7-9 and TRBJ1-2; the D gene is possibly TRBD1 (6 bases). Germline V gene lookup returns CDR1 SEHNR and CDR2 FQNEAQ (reference sequence). With 4 bases removed from V and 1 base from J, the gap between germline ends came to 22 bases. CDR3 length: 18 amino acids. CDR3 in DNA: TGTGCCAGCAGCTCCGTAGGGAGACAGGAACCAGATAACTATGGCTACACCTTC. Protein sequence: CASSSVGRQEPDNYGYTF.

The rearrangement links TRBV7-9 to TRBJ2-3; D could derive from TRBD1 or TRBD2 (6 bases each). Germline V gene sequence: CDR1 SEHNR, CDR2 FQNEAQ (reference sequence). The V gene lost 6 bases and the J gene lost 2 bases, with 18 bases spanning the gap. The CDR3 has 16 residues. The CDR3 reads CASRFQEGGYTDTQYF. The CDR3 DNA follows: TGTGCCAGCAGGTTCCAAGAGGGGGGCTACACAGATACGCAGTATTTT. Drawing the rest from reference TRBV7-9 and TRBJ2-3, the complete variable domain is DTGVSQNPRHKITKRGQNVTFRCDPISEHNRLYWYRQTLGQGPEFLTYFQNEAQLEKSRLLSDRFSAERPKGSFSTLEIQRTEQGDSAMYLCASRFQEGGYTDTQYFGPGTRLTVL.

The CDR3 nucleotides read TGTGCCAGTAGTATAGATCCCACGGCTTTGGGGCCCCAGCATTTT. As protein: CASSIDPTALGPQHF. V and J are TRBV19 and TRBJ1-5, with D unresolved. Germline CDR1 is LNHDA and CDR2 is SQIVND (reference sequence). V lost 0 bases and J 9 bases, leaving 15 bases between the germline ends. The CDR3 loop spans 15 amino acids.

The V call is TRBV5-1, the J call TRBJ1-3; no reliable D call. Germline-derived CDR1 and CDR2 are SGHRS and YFSETQ. V gave up 6 bases and J gave up 0 bases, with 4 bases separating them. This CDR3 is 12 amino acids long. The CDR3 DNA reads TGCGCCAGCACCGACTCTGGAAACACCATATATTTT. Protein sequence: CASTDSGNTIYF.

V is TRBV24-1 and J is TRBJ1-1; a possible D gene is TRBD1 (5 bases). With 8 bases removed from V and 4 bases from J, the gap between germline ends came to 22 bases. The CDR3 contains 16 residues. The germline CDR1 and CDR2 sequences are KGHDR and SFDVKD. The CDR3 reads CATTWSGRGSGTEAFF. The CDR3, as DNA: TGTGCCACCACCTGGTCAGGGAGGGGAAGCGGCACTGAAGCTTTCTTT.

This clone has only one observation. The J gene is TRBJ2-1, the V gene TRBV2, with TRBD2 identical over 13 bases. V trimming: 7 bases; J trimming: 10 bases; junction bases outside the gene matches: 7. The CDR3 is 14 residues long. Germline values: CDR1 SNHLY, CDR2 FYNNEI. The CDR3 spells CASKLAGGSYEQFF. In DNA, the CDR3 is TGTGCCAGCAAACTAGCGGGGGGGTCCTACGAGCAGTTCTTC.

This chain uses TRBV11-2 with TRBJ2-7, with D hard to call. The CDR3 is made up of 14 amino acids. Trimming left V 5 bases short and J 2 bases short, with 13 bases between. Per germline, CDR1 SGHAT and CDR2 FQNNGV. The CDR3 nucleotides are TGTGCCAGCAGCCCGACCCTCGAAGCCTACGAGCAGTACTTC. Encoded protein: CASSPTLEAYEQYF.

This chain joins TRBV5-4 and TRBJ2-6; 9 positions agree with TRBD1. Germline values: CDR1 SGHNT, CDR2 YYREEE (reference sequence). The V gene end was trimmed by 1 base and the J gene end by 2 bases; junction bases not matched to a gene: 4. CDR3 size: 17 residues. As DNA, the CDR3 is TGTGCCAGCAGCTTGACAGGGGGCTATGCTGGGGCCAACGTCCTGACTTTC. This gives the protein CASSLTGGYAGANVLTF. Combining the CDR3 with reference TRBV5-4 and TRBJ2-6 gives the whole variable domain ETGVTQSPTHLIKTRGQQVTLRCSSQSGHNTVSWYQQALGQGPQFIFQYYREEENGRGNFPPRFSGLQFPNYSSELNVNALELDDSALYLCASSLTGGYAGANVLTFGAGSRLTVL.

This chain joins TRBV28 and TRBJ1-6; 7 bases line up with TRBD1. The CDR3 totals 15 residues. Looked up from germline, CDR1 is MDHEN and CDR2 is SYDVKM. Losses at the gene ends were 3 bases for V and 7 bases for J; bases not matched to a gene: 6. This CDR3 reads CASSFASGGNSPLHF. The CDR3 nucleotides read TGTGCCAGCAGTTTCGCCTCAGGGGGGAATTCACCCCTCCACTTT. The full variable domain, its missing parts supplied by reference TRBV28 and TRBJ1-6, is DVKVTQSSRYLVKRTGEKVFLECVQDMDHENMFWYRQDPGLGLRLIYFSYDVKMKEKGDIPEGYSVSREKKERFSLILESASTNQTSMYLCASSFASGGNSPLHFGNGTRLTVT.

CDR3 bases: TGTGCCAGCAGTGAACAGGGCCCCTACAATGAGCAGTTCTTC. It translates to CASSEQGPYNEQFF. The rearrangement links TRBV2 to TRBJ2-1, with TRBD1 as a possible D gene (5 bases). The CDR3 contains 14 residues. V lost 2 bases and J lost 2, with 7 bases in between. Germline CDR1 SNHLY, CDR2 FYNNEI. The variable domain in full, completed from reference TRBV2 and TRBJ2-1, reads EPEVTQTPSHQVTQMGQEVILRCVPISNHLYFYWYRQILGQKVEFLVSFYNNEISEKSEIFDDQFSVERPDGSNFTLKIRSTKLEDSAMYFCASSEQGPYNEQFFGPGTRLTVL.

V and J are TRBV10-3 and TRBJ1-1, with D unclear. The V end was cut by 1 base, the J end by 0 bases, with 9 bases between. The CDR3 sequence is 15 residues long. CDR1 ENHRY and CDR2 SYGVKD come from the germline V gene. As DNA, the CDR3 is TGTGCCATCAGTGAGTTTAACAAGCTGAACACTGAAGCTTTCTTT. Translated: CAISEFNKLNTEAFF.

The chain joins TRBV5-5 to TRBJ2-2; 7 nucleotides align to TRBD2. Trimming removed 4 bases from V and 6 bases from J; junction bases left unmatched: 3. The CDR3 spans 13 residues. Germline V gives CDR1 SGHKS, CDR2 YYEKEE (reference sequence). The CDR3 is CASSLGLAGELFF. CDR3 in DNA: TGTGCCAGCAGCCTAGGACTAGCCGGGGAGCTGTTTTTT.

The chain has TRBV6-5 and TRBJ2-1, with 11 bases lining up with TRBD2. J was trimmed by 9 bases and V by 6 bases; bases with no gene match: 7. The CDR3 consists of 14 residues. Germline V CDR1 and CDR2: MNHEY, SVGAGI. The CDR3 reads CASSLAGGTGEQFF. In nucleotides, the CDR3 is TGTGCCAGCAGCCTAGCGGGGGGCACGGGTGAGCAGTTCTTC.

The chain couples TRBV10-1 to TRBJ1-1; D remains ambiguous. This CDR3 is 15 amino acids long. Trimming took off 0 bases at V and 2 bases at J, with 10 bases between the two ends. Germline loops: CDR1 WNHNN, CDR2 SYGVQD (reference sequence). The CDR3 is CASSESRQTNTEAFF. The CDR3 coding sequence is TGCGCCAGCAGTGAGTCGCGGCAGACCAACACTGAAGCTTTCTTT.

V usage is TRBV5-1 and J usage is TRBJ1-1; TRBD1 is a possible D gene (5 bases). Trimming shortened V by 1 base and J by 1 base, and 8 bases separated the two germline ends. Germline V gives CDR1 SGHRS, CDR2 YFSETQ. This CDR3 has 14 residues. The CDR3 DNA sequence: TGCGCCAGCAGCTTGTATCAGGGGAACACTGAAGCTTTCTTT. Encoded protein: CASSLYQGNTEAFF.